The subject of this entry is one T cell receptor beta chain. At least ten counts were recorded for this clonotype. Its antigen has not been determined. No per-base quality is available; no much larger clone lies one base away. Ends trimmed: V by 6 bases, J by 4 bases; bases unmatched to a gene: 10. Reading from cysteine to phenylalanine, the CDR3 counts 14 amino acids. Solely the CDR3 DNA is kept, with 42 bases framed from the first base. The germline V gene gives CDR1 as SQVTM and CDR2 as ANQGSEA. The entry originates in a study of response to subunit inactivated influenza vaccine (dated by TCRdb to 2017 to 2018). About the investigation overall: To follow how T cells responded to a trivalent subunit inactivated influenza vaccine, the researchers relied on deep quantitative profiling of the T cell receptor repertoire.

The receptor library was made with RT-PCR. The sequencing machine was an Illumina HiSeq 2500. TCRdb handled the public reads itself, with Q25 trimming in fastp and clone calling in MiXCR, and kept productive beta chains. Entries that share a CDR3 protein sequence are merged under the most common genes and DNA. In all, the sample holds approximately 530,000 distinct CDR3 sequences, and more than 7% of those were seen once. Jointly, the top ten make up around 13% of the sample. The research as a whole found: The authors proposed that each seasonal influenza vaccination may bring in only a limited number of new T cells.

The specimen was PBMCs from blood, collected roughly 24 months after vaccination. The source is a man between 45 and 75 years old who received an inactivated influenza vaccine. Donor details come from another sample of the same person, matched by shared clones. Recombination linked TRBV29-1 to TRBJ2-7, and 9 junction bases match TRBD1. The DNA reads TGCAGCGTCTTCGACACAGGGGGCCAATACGAGCAGTACTTC. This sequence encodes CSVFDTGGQYEQYF.